The clone carrying this T cell receptor (beta chain) was seen once. V lost 0 bases, J lost 11 bases, and 8 bases stayed unmatched. The CDR3 extends over 16 amino acids. Looked up from germline, CDR1 is GTSNPN and CDR2 is SVGIG (reference sequence). Study processing details: Reference gene primer amplification gave estimated nucleated cell counts. Here immunoSEQ multiplex PCR was the method, and the copy in TCRdb shows in-frame clones only, minus some. V, J and clone size are taken as reported in that table, and D and trimming were inferred from the DNA itself. This sample has about 400,000 clones; around nine tenths occur once, and the top ten carry under 3%. The data belong to a study of blood T cell repertoires in COVID-19. Overall study context: In each case, the material was cDNA or gDNA derived from T cells, B-cell-depleted T cells, or PBMCs.

V and J are TRBV30 and TRBJ2-1; 15 bases map to TRBD2. Sequences were obtained from peripheral blood. This clonotype was sampled from a human donor in a cohort sampled during active COVID-19. The CDR3 DNA sequence: TGTGCCTGGAGTGTACTTCTGGGACTAGCGGGAGGCCAGCAGTTCTTC. Translated: CAWSVLLGLAGGQQFF.